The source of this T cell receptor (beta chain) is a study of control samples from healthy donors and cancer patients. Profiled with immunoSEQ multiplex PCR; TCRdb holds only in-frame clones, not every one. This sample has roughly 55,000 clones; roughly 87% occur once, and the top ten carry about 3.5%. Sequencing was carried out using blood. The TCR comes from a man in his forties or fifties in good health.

This chain's CDR3 is CASSLFAGSETQYF. The CDR3 region has the DNA TGTGCCAGCAGCTTATTTGCGGGATCAGAGACCCAGTACTTC. The gene calls are TRBV7-2 and TRBJ2-5, with D perhaps matching TRBD2 (6 bases). Germline CDR1 SGHTA, CDR2 FQGNSA. The CDR3 runs to 14 residues. V was pared by 2 bases and J by 4 bases, with 11 bases between.